Following are 9 T cell receptor beta chains from one sample sequenced in a study of OX40 agonist ivuxolimab in advanced cancers. The data were produced by immunoSEQ multiplex PCR, yet TCRdb's version contains in-frame clones alone and is incomplete. The sample holds 55,000 to 65,000 clones; 85% are singletons and the top ten take about 4.2%. The sample here was CD4+ or CD8+ T cells sorted from blood, taken in a trial of the OX40 agonist ivuxolimab. These receptors came from an adult with an advanced solid tumor such as melanoma, head and neck, liver or kidney cancer.

The rearrangement links TRBV18 to TRBJ2-1; TRBD1 matches 7 bases. This CDR3 comprises 14 residues. The germline gives CDR1 KGHSH, CDR2 LQKENI. V dropped 6 bases and J dropped 0; count of bases not matched to a gene: 2. The CDR3 loop reads CASSDRASYNEQFF. DNA for the CDR3: TGTGCCAGCTCCGACAGGGCCTCCTACAATGAGCAGTTCTTC. Looking up the rest from reference TRBV18 and TRBJ2-1 gives the full variable domain: NAGVMQNPRHLVRRRGQEARLRCSPMKGHSHVYWYRQLPEEGLKFMVYLQKENIIDESGMPKERFSAEFPKEGPSILRIQQVVRGDSAAYFCASSDRASYNEQFFGPGTRLTVL.

The chain is built from TRBV5-6 and TRBJ1-6, with 10 nucleotides matching TRBD1. The CDR3 is 15 amino acids. Trimming cost V 4 bases and J 10 bases; bases outside gene matches: 8. CDR1 is SGHDT, CDR2 YYEEEE, per germline. CDR3 region: CASSRLDRGNSPLHF. The DNA of the CDR3 is TGTGCCAGCAGCCGCCTGGACAGGGGGAACTCACCCCTCCACTTT.

CDR3: CSVEDYWGGGSTEAFF. For the CDR3, the DNA is TGCAGCGTTGAAGATTATTGGGGTGGAGGGTCCACTGAAGCTTTCTTT. The chain is built from TRBV29-1 and TRBJ1-1; D gene uncertain. The CDR3 consists of 16 residues. Looked up from germline, CDR1 is SQVTM and CDR2 is ANQGSEA. Trimming left V 0 bases short and J 4 bases short, with 18 bases between. Complete variable domain (other parts from reference TRBV29-1 and TRBJ1-1): SAVISQKPSRDICQRGTSLTIQCQVDSQVTMMFWYRQQPGQSLTLIATANQGSEATYESGFVIDKFPISRPNLTFSTLTVSNMSPEDSSIYLCSVEDYWGGGSTEAFFGQGTRLTVV.

The chain links TRBV11-2 to TRBJ1-2; D may be TRBD1 (5 bases). Trimming took 4 bases from V and 4 from J, leaving 10 bases between them. CDR3 length: 13 amino acids. Looked up from germline, CDR1 is SGHAT and CDR2 is FQNNGV. The CDR3 sequence: CASSSGPRYGYTF. The CDR3 DNA reads as TGTGCCAGCAGCTCGGGACCCCGCTATGGCTACACCTTC. The variable domain in full, with the rest retrieved from reference TRBV11-2 and TRBJ1-2, is EAGVAQSPRYKIIEKRQSVAFWCNPISGHATLYWYQQILGQGPKLLIQFQNNGVVDDSQLPKDRFSAERLKGVDSTLKIQPAKLEDSAVYLCASSSGPRYGYTFGSGTRLTVV.

The chain employs TRBV6-5 and TRBJ1-4; possible D gene TRBD1, 6 bases. CDR1 and CDR2 (germline): MNHEY, SVGAGI. Trimming removed 4 bases at V and 6 bases at J, with 15 bases between. This CDR3 is built from 15 residues. The CDR3 sequence: CASSFAGGFHEKLFF. CDR3 nucleotide sequence: TGTGCCAGCAGTTTTGCTGGGGGCTTTCATGAAAAACTGTTTTTT.

Written as DNA, the CDR3 is TGTGCCACCCGGAGGGAGAACGAGCAGTACTTC. Translated: CATRRENEQYF. The genes are TRBV19 and TRBJ2-7; D may be TRBD2 (6 bases). The germline CDR1 and CDR2 sequences are LNHDA and SQIVND (reference sequence). V was pared by 10 bases and J by 5 bases, with 12 bases between. The CDR3 length is 11 residues.

This clone has more than one count but fewer than ten. The chain carries TRBV5-6 and TRBJ1-2; D remains ambiguous. The germline gives CDR1 SGHDT, CDR2 YYEEEE. Trimming left V 4 bases short and J 6 bases short, with 7 bases between. This CDR3 is built from 11 residues. As DNA, the CDR3 is TGTGCCAGCAGCCGCCAAGATGGCTACACCTTC. Translated, it gives CASSRQDGYTF.

CDR3 DNA sequence: TGTGCCAGCAACCGGGACTCCGCGGAGACCCAGTACTTC. It is translated as CASNRDSAETQYF. The chain couples TRBV2 to TRBJ2-5; possibly TRBD2 for D (6 bases). V was cut by 7 bases and J by 5 bases, with 14 bases left in between. The CDR3 is 13 residues long. Germline V gene data show CDR1 as SNHLY and CDR2 as FYNNEI. Supplemented by reference TRBV2 and TRBJ2-5, the full variable domain reads EPEVTQTPSHQVTQMGQEVILRCVPISNHLYFYWYRQILGQKVEFLVSFYNNEISEKSEIFDDQFSVERPDGSNFTLKIRSTKLEDSAMYFCASNRDSAETQYFGPGTRLLVL.

This clone was recorded a few times. V and J are TRBV9 and TRBJ2-7, with D perhaps TRBD1 (6 bases). Trimming removed 2 bases at V and 3 bases at J, with 12 bases between. The germline CDR1 and CDR2 sequences are SGDLS and YYNGEE. The CDR3 covers 14 residues. The CDR3 DNA reads TGTGCCAGCAGCGTCGAGGGACACTTCTACGAGCAGTACTTC. Translating it yields CASSVEGHFYEQYF.